This TCR beta chain was profiled in a study of blood T cell repertoires in COVID-19. Sequencing used immunoSEQ multiplex PCR; TCRdb keeps in-frame clones, though not all of them. Of roughly 200,000 clones in the sample, approximately 84% were seen once. Trimming stripped 3 bases from V and 2 bases from J, with 13 bases between. Germline values: CDR1 SQVTM, CDR2 ANQGSEA. The CDR3 has 14 residues. V is TRBV29-1 and J is TRBJ2-5; D may be TRBD1 (5 bases). The sequence derives from an elderly man with acute or convalescent COVID-19. The material sequenced was peripheral blood. The chain's CDR3 is CSVDLGRAQETQYF. The CDR3 DNA is TGCAGCGTTGATTTGGGCAGGGCTCAAGAGACCCAGTACTTC.